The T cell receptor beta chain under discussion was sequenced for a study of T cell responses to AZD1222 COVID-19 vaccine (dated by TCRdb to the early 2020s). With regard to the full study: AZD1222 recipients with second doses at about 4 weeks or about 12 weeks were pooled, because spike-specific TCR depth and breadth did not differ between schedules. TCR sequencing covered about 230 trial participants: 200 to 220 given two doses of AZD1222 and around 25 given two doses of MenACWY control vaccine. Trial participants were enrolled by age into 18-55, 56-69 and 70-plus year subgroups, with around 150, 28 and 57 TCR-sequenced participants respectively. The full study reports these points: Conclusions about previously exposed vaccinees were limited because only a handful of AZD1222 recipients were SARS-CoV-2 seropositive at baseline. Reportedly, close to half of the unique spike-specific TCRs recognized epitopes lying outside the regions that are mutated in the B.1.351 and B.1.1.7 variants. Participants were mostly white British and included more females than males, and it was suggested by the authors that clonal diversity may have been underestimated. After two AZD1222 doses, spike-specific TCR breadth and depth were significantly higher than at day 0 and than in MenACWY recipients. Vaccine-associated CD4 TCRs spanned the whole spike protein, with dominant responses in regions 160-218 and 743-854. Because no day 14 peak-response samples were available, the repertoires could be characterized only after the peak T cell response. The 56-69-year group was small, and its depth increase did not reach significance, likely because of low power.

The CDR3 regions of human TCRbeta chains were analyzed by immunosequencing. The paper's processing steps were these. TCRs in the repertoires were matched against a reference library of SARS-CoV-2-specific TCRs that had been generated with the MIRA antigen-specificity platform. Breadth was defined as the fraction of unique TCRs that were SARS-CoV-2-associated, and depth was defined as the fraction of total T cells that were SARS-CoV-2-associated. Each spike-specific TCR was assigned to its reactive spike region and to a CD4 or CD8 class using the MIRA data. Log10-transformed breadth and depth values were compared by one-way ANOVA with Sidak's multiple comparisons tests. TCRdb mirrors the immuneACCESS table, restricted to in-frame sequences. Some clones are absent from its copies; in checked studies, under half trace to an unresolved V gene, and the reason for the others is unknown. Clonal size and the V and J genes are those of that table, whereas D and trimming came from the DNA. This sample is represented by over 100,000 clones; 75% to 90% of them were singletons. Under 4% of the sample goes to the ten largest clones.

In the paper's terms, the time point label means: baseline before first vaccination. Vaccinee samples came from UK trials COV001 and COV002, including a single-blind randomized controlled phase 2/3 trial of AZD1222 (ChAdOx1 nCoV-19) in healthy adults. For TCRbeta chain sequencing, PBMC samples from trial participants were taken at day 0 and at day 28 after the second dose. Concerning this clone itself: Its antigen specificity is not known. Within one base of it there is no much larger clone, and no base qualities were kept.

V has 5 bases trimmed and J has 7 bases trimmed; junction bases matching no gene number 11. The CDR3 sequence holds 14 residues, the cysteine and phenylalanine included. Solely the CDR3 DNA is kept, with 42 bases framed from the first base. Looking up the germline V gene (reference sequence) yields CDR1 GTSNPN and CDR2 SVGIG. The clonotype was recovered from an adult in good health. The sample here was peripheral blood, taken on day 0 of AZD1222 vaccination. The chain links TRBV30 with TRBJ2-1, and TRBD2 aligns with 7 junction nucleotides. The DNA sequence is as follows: TGTGCCTGGGAAGGAAGCGGGATGCGGAATGAGCAGTTCTTC. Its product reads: CAWEGSGMRNEQFF. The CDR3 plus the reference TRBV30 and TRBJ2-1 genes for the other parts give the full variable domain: SQTIHQWPATLVQPVGSPLSLECTVEGTSNPNLYWYRQAAGRGLQLLFYSVGIGQISSEVPQNLSASRPQDRQFILSSKKLLLSDSGFYLCAWEGSGMRNEQFFGPGTRLTVL.